This T cell receptor (beta chain) derives from a study of blood T cells in healthy people across ages. Germline V gives CDR1 MNHEY, CDR2 SMNVEV (reference sequence). CDR3 length: 16 amino acids. The V gene end was trimmed by 10 bases and the J gene end by 6 bases; junction bases not matched to a gene: 11. Per sample, extraction of total RNA gave at least 5.5 micrograms in every case. A second PCR, run for about 6 to 11 cycles, used a sample-barcoded 5' primer plus a J-beta primer mix. One entry per CDR3 protein, called by TCRdb with MiXCR from the 5' RACE reads. The sample has approximately 850,000 distinct CDR3 sequences, 55% to 70% seen once. General study points: When one million T cells were used, diversity estimates were thought to be underestimates. Not knowing donor CMV status may have confounded expanded clonotype changes. Both higher diversity and more naive CD4+ cells marked long-lived donors when set against aged donors.

Regarding this clonotype: Its antigen is still unknown.

The specimen sequenced was blood. V usage is TRBV27 and J usage is TRBJ1-6, with 11 bases lining up with TRBD1. This clonotype originated in a man aged 25-45 years in good health. The CDR3 here is CATQRGTGGLNSPLHF. The CDR3 nucleotides are TGTGCCACCCAAAGGGGGACAGGGGGACTTAATTCACCCCTCCACTTT.